The 5 T cell receptor beta chains in this list originate from one sample, sequenced in a study of blood T cell repertoires in COVID-19. Sequenced by immunoSEQ multiplex PCR; TCRdb stores in-frame clones only, minus some. Of fewer than 350,000 clones in the sample, around 89% were seen once. Sequencing was carried out using peripheral blood. Receptors originate from a man in his forties or fifties with acute or convalescent COVID-19.

The gene calls are TRBV14 and TRBJ1-1; 7 bases are shared with TRBD1. After removal of 11 bases from V and 5 bases from J, the junction contained 11 bases not matched to a gene. Looked up from germline, CDR1 is SGHDN and CDR2 is FVKESK. This CDR3 contains 13 residues. DNA for the CDR3: TGTGCCGGACTCGACAGGGAGCCAACTGAAGCTTTCTTT. It specifies CAGLDREPTEAFF. Based on the CDR3 plus reference TRBV14 and TRBJ1-1, the full variable domain is EAGVTQFPSHSVIEKGQTVTLRCDPISGHDNLYWYRRVMGKEIKFLLHFVKESKQDESGMPNNRFLAERTGGTYSTLKVQPAELEDSGVYFCAGLDREPTEAFFGQGTRLTVV.

The CDR3 sequence: CASSEMWTGTEAFF. For the CDR3, the DNA is TGTGCCAGCAGTGAAATGTGGACAGGGACTGAAGCTTTCTTT. The rearrangement links TRBV2 to TRBJ1-1; 8 bases line up with TRBD1. The junction had 4 bases not matched to a gene; V was cut back by 2 bases and J by 5 bases. This CDR3 spans 14 amino acids. The germline gives CDR1 SNHLY, CDR2 FYNNEI.

The chain combines TRBV10-3 with TRBJ2-7; TRBD1 matches at 7 bases. CDR1 ENHRY and CDR2 SYGVKD come from the germline V gene. The CDR3 extends over 13 amino acids. The V and J ends lost 4 bases and 2 bases, in that order; junction bases with no gene match: 2. CDR3 coding DNA: TGTGCCATCAGTGGACAGGGAGCCTACGAGCAGTACTTC. This gives the protein CAISGQGAYEQYF.

The rearrangement uses TRBV30 and TRBJ1-1, with 9 bases lining up with TRBD1. This CDR3 has 12 residues. Per germline, CDR1 GTSNPN and CDR2 SVGIG (reference sequence). V gave up 7 bases and J gave up 1 base; unmatched junction bases: 1. CDR3 in amino acids: CASGQGNTEAFF. DNA for the CDR3: TGTGCCTCGGGACAGGGGAACACTGAAGCTTTCTTT.

The DNA of the CDR3 is TGCGCCAGCTTCGTGGGAGGGGGAGAGACCGGGGAGCTGTTTTTT. Protein sequence: CASFVGGGETGELFF. V is TRBV5-1 and J is TRBJ2-2, with D possibly being TRBD2 (7 bases). This CDR3 spans 15 amino acids. V was trimmed by 7 bases and J by 5 bases, leaving 18 bases between them. Germline V gene lookup returns CDR1 SGHRS and CDR2 YFSETQ.